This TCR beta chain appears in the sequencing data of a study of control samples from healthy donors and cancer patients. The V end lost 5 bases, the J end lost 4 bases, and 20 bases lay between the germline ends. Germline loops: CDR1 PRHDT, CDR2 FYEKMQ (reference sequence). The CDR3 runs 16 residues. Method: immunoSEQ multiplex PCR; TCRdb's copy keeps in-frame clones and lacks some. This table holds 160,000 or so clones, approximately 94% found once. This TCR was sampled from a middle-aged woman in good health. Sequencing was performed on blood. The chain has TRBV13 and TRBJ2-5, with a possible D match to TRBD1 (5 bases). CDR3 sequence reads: CASSRGARQRSETQYF. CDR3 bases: TGTGCCAGCAGCCGCGGCGCGAGACAGAGATCAGAGACCCAGTACTTC.